Listed below are T cell receptor beta chains from one sample, sequenced in a study of blood T cell repertoires in COVID-19. The assay was immunoSEQ multiplex PCR, and TCRdb's table has in-frame clones only and misses some. The table has some 60,000 clones, approximately 92% seen once. Input material: peripheral blood. The receptors come from a man between 60 and 75 years old with acute or convalescent COVID-19. Each CDR3 is given with its conserved first and last residue. The D gene is left open where the match is weak. The size entry is marked missing in some rows and otherwise reads once, few, many or a size class.

length	D	V	size	J	DNA	CDR3
16	.	TRBV4-1	.	TRBJ2-7	TGCGCCAGCAGCCAAGATTGGTCGTATCTCCAGAACGAGCAGTACTTC	CASSQDWSYLQNEQYF
16	.	TRBV5-6	.	TRBJ1-3	TGTGCCAGCAGCCCGATGATCGGGTCGCCTGGAAACACCATATATTTT	CASSPMIGSPGNTIYF
18	TRBD1	TRBV19	.	TRBJ2-6	TGTGCCAGTAGTATTGGACAGGGCACTTTCTCTGGGGCCAACGTCCTGACTTTC	CASSIGQGTFSGANVLTF
11	.	TRBV4-3	.	TRBJ1-3	TGCGCCAGCAGCTCTAGAAACACCATATATTTT	CASSSRNTIYF
15	.	TRBV21-1	.	TRBJ2-7	TGTGCCAGCAGCAAAACTAGCGGGGCGTTCTACGAGCAGTACTTC	CASSKTSGAFYEQYF
16	TRBD1	TRBV28	.	TRBJ1-2	TGTGCCAGCAGTTTAGTCCCCCAGGGGGCCGTTGATGGCTACACCTTC	CASSLVPQGAVDGYTF
15	TRBD2	TRBV7-6	.	TRBJ2-1	TGTGCCAGCAGCTTAGGGACTAGCGGGGGCAATGAGCAGTTCTTC	CASSLGTSGGNEQFF
14	.	TRBV5-1	.	TRBJ1-3	TGCGCCAGCAGCCCGGACTTCTCTGGAAACACCATATATTTT	CASSPDFSGNTIYF
15	TRBD1	TRBV25-1	.	TRBJ2-2	TGTGCCAGCAGTGAATCGGACAGGGCCACCGGGGAGCTGTTTTTT	CASSESDRATGELFF
15	.	TRBV28	.	TRBJ2-5	TGTGCCAGCAGTTCAGACGAGGGAATCCAAGAGACCCAGTACTTC	CASSSDEGIQETQYF
14	.	TRBV7-2	once	TRBJ1-2	TGTGCCAGCAGCTCGAACAGGCCCCCCTATGGCTACACCTTC	CASSSNRPPYGYTF
15	TRBD2	TRBV7-3	once	TRBJ2-1	TGTGCCAGCAGCTTGACTAGCGTACAAAACAATGAGCAGTTCTTC	CASSLTSVQNNEQFF
13	.	TRBV30	once	TRBJ1-2	TGTGCCTGGAGTGTACCAGGGATCTATGGCTACACCTTC	CAWSVPGIYGYTF
15	TRBD1	TRBV27	.	TRBJ1-1	TGTGCCAGCAGCAGACAGGGGACCATGAACACTGAAGCTTTCTTT	CASSRQGTMNTEAFF
14	.	TRBV30	.	TRBJ1-1	TGTGCCTTGGCTTGGGGGGGATCGAACACTGAAGCTTTCTTT	CALAWGGSNTEAFF
14	TRBD1	TRBV6-5	.	TRBJ2-7	TGTGCCAGCAGGTGGGGACAGGGGCCCTACGAGCAGTACTTC	CASRWGQGPYEQYF
15	TRBD1	TRBV5-6	.	TRBJ1-4	TGTGCCAGCAGCCCCCTGGGGACAGCTAATGAAAAACTGTTTTTT	CASSPLGTANEKLFF
15	TRBD1	TRBV28	.	TRBJ2-7	TGTGCCAGCAGCGGTACGAGACAGGGGGGGTACGAGCAGTACTTC	CASSGTRQGGYEQYF
15	.	TRBV2	.	TRBJ1-3	TGTGCCAGCAGTGAAGGGCAGGGGACTGGAAACACCATATATTTT	CASSEGQGTGNTIYF
12	.	TRBV29-1	.	TRBJ1-1	TGCAGCGTTGAGAGAGGGCCCACTGAAGCTTTCTTT	CSVERGPTEAFF
14	.	TRBV30	.	TRBJ1-1	TGTGCCTGGAGTGTAAAGGGGATGAACACTGAAGCTTTCTTT	CAWSVKGMNTEAFF
15	.	TRBV3-1/TRBV3-2	.	TRBJ2-7	TGTGCCAGCAGCCAAGGACCGGACACGACCTACGAGCAGTACTTC	CASSQGPDTTYEQYF
15	TRBD1	TRBV28	.	TRBJ1-5	TGTGCCAGCAGTCCGACAGGGGTGGGCAATCAGCCCCAGCATTTT	CASSPTGVGNQPQHF
15	.	TRBV3-1/TRBV3-2	once	TRBJ1-5	TGTGCCAGCAGCCAAGGTAGGACAGGCAATCAGCCCCAGCATTTT	CASSQGRTGNQPQHF
14	TRBD1	TRBV28	.	TRBJ1-2	TGTGCCAGCAGTTACGGGACAGCGGGCTATGGCTACACCTTC	CASSYGTAGYGYTF
15	TRBD2	TRBV9	.	TRBJ2-1	TGTGCCAGCAGCGTAATTAGCGGGAGTACCGGTGAGCAGTTCTTC	CASSVISGSTGEQFF
13	.	TRBV11-1	.	TRBJ1-1	TGTGCCAGCAGCTTGTTCGCAGACACTGAAGCTTTCTTT	CASSLFADTEAFF
14	.	TRBV19	.	TRBJ1-2	TGTGCCAGTAGTATGCGGGATAGGGCAAATGGCTACACCTTC	CASSMRDRANGYTF
15	TRBD1	TRBV28	.	TRBJ1-4	TGTGCCAGCAGTTTGGAGGGACAGGGGGGTGAAAAACTGTTTTTT	CASSLEGQGGEKLFF
13	.	TRBV12-3/TRBV12-4	.	TRBJ1-4	TGTGCCAGCACCCGGACAGAAGAAGAAAAACTGTTTTTT	CASTRTEEEKLFF